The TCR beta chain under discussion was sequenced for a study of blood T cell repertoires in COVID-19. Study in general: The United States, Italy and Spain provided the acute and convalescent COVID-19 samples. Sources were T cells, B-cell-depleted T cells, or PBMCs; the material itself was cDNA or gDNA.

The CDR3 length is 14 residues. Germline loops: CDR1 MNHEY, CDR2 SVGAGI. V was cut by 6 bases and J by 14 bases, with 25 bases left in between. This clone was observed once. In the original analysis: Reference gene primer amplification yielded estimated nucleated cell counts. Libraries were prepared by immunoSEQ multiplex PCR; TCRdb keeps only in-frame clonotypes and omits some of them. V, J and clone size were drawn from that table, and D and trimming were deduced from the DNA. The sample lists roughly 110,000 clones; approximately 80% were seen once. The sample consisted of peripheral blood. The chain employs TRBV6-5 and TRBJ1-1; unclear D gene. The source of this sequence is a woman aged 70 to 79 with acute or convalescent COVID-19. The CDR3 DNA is TGTGCCAGCAGCCCGGCGGGAGGCAAAAGGGTTGGATTCTTT. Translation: CASSPAGGKRVGFF.